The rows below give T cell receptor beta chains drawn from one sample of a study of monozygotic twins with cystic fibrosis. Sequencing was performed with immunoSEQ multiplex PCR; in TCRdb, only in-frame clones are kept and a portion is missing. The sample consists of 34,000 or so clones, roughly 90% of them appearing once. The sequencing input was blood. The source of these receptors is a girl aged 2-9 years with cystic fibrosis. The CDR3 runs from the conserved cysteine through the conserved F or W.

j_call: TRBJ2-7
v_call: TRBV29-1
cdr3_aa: CSVETGLSYEQYF

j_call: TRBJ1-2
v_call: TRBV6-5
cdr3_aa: CASSLKANYGYTF

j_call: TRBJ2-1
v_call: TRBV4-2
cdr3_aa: CASSQRGYNEQFF

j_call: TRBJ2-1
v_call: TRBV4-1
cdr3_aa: CASSQEGSGLGDNEQFF

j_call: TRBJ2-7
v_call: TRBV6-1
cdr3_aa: CASSEPGQGASHEQYF

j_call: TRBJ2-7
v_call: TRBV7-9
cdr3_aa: CASSPGFGYEQYF

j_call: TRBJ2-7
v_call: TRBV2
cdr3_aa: CASLRDRGKSEQYF

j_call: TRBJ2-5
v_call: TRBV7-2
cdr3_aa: CASSLAGRGTSGRGGETQYF

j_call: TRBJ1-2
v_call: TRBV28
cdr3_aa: CASENYGYTF

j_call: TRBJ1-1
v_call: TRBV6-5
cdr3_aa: CASSSPPRGGEAFF

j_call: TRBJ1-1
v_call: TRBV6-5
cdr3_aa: CASSYLRDRPNTEAFF

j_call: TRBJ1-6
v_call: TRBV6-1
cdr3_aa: CASGGRTYNSPLHF

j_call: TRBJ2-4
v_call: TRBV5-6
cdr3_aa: CASSGRGAWEDIQYF

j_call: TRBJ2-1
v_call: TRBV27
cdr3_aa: CATTGNPSYNEQFF

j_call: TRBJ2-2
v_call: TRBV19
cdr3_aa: CASEGGALSPGELFF

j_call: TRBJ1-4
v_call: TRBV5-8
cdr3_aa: CASSNRQGFKLFF

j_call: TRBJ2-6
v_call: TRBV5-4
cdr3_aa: CASSLPALSGANVLTF

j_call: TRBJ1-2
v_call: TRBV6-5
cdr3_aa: CASSYGVGRANYGYTF

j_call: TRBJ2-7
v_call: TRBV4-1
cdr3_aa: CASSQELTGRSYEQYF

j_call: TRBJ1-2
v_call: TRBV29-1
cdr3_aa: CSVEDFPADSYGYTF

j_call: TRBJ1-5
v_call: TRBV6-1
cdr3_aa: CASSEPYRYNQPQHF

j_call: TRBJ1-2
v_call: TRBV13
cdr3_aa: CASSPPDRSDYGYTF

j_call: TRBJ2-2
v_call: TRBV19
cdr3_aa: CASSIRGTRELFF

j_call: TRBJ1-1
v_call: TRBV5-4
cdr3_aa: CASSWGVRGNTEAFF

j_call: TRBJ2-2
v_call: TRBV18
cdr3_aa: CASSPSRQGTSAGELFF

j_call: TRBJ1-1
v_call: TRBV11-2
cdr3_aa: CASSLYRRRGDTEAFF

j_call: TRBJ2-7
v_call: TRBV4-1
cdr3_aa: CASSHISGSSYEQYF

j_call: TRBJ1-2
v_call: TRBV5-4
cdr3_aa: CASSLYGTEANYGYTF

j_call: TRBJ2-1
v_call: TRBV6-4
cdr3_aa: CASSDSYNEQFF

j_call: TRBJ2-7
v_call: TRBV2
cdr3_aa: CASTLYEQYF

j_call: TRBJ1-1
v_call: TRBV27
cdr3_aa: CASSLSKTGFTEAFF

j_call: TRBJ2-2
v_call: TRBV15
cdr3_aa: CATSRPRTSGRGTGELFF

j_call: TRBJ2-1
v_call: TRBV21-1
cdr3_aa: CASKGRDGGINEQFF

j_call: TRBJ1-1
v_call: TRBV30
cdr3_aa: CAWGQTNREAFF

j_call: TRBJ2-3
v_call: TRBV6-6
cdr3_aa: CASSVDGTDTQYF

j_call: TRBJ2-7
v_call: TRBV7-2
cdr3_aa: CASSFGPGTSGNYEQYF

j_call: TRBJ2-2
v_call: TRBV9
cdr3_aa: CASSVASGGVLVSSGELFF

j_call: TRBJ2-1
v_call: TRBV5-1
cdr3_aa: CASSRDGRTNEQFF

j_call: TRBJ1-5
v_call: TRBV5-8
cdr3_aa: CASSRTMGNQPQHF

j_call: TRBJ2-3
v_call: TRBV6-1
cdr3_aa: CASSEQLSTDTQYF

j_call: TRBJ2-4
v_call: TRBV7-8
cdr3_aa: CASSLGQSGNIQYF

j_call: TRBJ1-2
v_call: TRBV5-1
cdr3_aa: CASSSNRAPYGYTF

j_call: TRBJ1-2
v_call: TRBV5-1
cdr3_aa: CASSLDTGYGYTF

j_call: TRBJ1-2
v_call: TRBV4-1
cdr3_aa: CASSPYFDDRNYGYTF

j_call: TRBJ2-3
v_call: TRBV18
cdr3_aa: CASSPPIQGWTDTQYF